This T cell receptor (beta chain) was recorded in a study of blood T cells in healthy people across ages (dated by TCRdb to between 2015 and 2017). At the level of the whole study: In model experiments, template switching captured about one uniquely barcoded TCR beta cDNA molecule for every two T cells. To track age-related changes in TCR beta repertoire diversity, the study relied on deep sequencing normalized with unique cDNA molecular identifiers. Four age groups were formed from the donors: young (average 16 years), middle-aged (around 37), aged (about 62) and long-lived (82). Donors of different ages were randomly distributed across sequencing lanes to avoid experimental bias. Using the same blood draw, the study looked at two additional independent replicas of 1 million unique cDNA reads for two donors, one aged 18 to 30 and the other aged 80 or older. The research as a whole found: Conclusive comparison of naive and antigen-experienced compartments was prevented by the profiling of bulk unsorted PBMCs. Compared with the aged group, more naive CD4+ T cells, fewer expanded clones and increased TCR diversity were shown by the long-lived group, suggesting age selection. Observed TCR beta diversity per million T cells fell roughly linearly with age, and a significant reduction was already apparent by age around 44. Estimates of total diversity based on one million sequenced T cells were regarded as lower bounds and as underestimates. Donor CMV infection status was unknown, potentially confounding age-related changes in expanded clonotypes. The percentage of naive T cells measured by flow cytometry correlated strongly with observed TCR beta diversity.

The donors were some 39 Caucasian individuals from Russia, aged roughly 6 to 90 years, who were systemically healthy. Around 10 milliliters of peripheral blood were collected from each donor into EDTA-treated Vacutainer tubes. PBMCs were isolated by Ficoll-Paque density-gradient centrifugation, with at least 7 million obtained per sample. Total RNA, at least 6 micrograms per sample, was extracted from PBMCs with Trizol reagent. The percentages of naive CD45RAhigh/CD27high T cells were determined by flow cytometry on a PBMC aliquot from every donor. The CDR3 runs 14 residues from the cysteine to the phenylalanine. The CDR3 DNA has 42 bases and is translated from base 1. Sequences MNHEY (CDR1) and SVGAGI (CDR2) are obtained from the germline V gene. The library was built by means of 5' RACE. Instrument on record: Illumina HiSeq 2500. A second PCR of about 7 to 12 cycles was run with a J-beta primer mix and a sample-barcoded 5' primer. A unique molecular identifier was introduced onto each TCR beta cDNA molecule by a template-switch 5' adaptor carrying 12 random nucleotides. Each sample yielded at least 2.5 million CDR3-containing paired-end reads. First-strand cDNA synthesis was performed from all RNA using the Mint cDNA synthesis kit, with priming by a TRBC-specific oligonucleotide. After uracil-DNA glycosylase treatment, a first 18-cycle PCR used universal primers M1SS and BC2_uni_R on all cDNA. The original pipeline was this. Normalization of each sample was performed by random selection of 1 million high-quality reads, each carrying a distinct molecular identifier. Reads with shared molecular identifiers were discarded instead of being binned into consensus sequences. MiTCR, set to a Q25 quality threshold and the strictest error-elimination algorithm, was used for CDR3 identification, clonotype clustering and error correction. A nonparametric unseen species model with Euler transformation was used to estimate a lower bound on total TCR beta diversity. TCRdb trimmed the raw reads at Q25, called clones with MiXCR and kept productive beta chains. Entries are consolidated by CDR3 protein sequence, retaining the most common genes and DNA. The authors' filters were not applied to this entry. The sample table lists about 1.8 million distinct CDR3 sequences, around half of them with a count of one. Approximately 2% of the sample goes to the ten largest clones.

On this clonotype itself: There is no known antigen for this receptor. Compared with germline, one end of the junction differs, possibly owing to a read error.

Sequenced sample: blood. The source of this sequence is a woman in her thirties or forties in good health. The sequence links TRBV6-5 to TRBJ2-7; the D gene identity is not certain. CDR3 sequence: CASSDSGESYEQYF. At the DNA level, the sequence is TGTGCCAGCAGTGACTCAGGAGAGTCCTACGAGCAGTACTTC.